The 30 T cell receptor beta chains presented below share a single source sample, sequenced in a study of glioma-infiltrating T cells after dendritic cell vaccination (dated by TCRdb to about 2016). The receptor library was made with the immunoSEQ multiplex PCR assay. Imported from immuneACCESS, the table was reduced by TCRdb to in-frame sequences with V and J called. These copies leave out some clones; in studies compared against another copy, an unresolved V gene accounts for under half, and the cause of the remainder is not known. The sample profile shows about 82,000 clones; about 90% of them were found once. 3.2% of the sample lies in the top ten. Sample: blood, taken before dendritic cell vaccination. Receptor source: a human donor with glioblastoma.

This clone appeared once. Here the CDR3 reads CAWSDWRLPTGANVLTF. CDR3 coding DNA: TGTGCCTGGAGTGACTGGCGGTTACCTACTGGGGCCAACGTCCTGACTTTC. V and J are TRBV30 and TRBJ2-6; unclear D gene. The CDR3 is 17 amino acids. Germline V CDR1 and CDR2: GTSNPN, SVGIG (reference sequence). Trimming removed 1 base at V and 2 bases at J, with 15 bases between.

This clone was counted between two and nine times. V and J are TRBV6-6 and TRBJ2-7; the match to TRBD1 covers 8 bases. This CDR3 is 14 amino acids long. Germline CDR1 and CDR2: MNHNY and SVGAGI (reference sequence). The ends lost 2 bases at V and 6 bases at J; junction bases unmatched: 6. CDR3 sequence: CASSYTPTGAEQYF. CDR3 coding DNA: TGTGCCAGCAGTTACACCCCGACAGGGGCCGAGCAGTACTTC.

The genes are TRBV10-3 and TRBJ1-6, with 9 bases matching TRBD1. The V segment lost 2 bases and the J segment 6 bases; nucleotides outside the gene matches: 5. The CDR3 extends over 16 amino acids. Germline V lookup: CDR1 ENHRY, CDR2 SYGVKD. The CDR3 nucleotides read TGTGCCATCAGTGAGCTGACAGGGGGGGGTAATTCACCCCTCCACTTT. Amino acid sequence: CAISELTGGGNSPLHF.

CDR3 sequence (DNA): TGTGCCAGCAGCTTAGGGGAGACTAGCGGGAGAGGCGACGAGCAGTACTTC. Protein product: CASSLGETSGRGDEQYF. This rearrangement joins TRBV11-3 to TRBJ2-7, with 12 positions matching TRBD2. CDR1 is SGHNT, CDR2 YENEEA, per germline. The junction had 9 bases not matched to a gene; V was cut back by 1 base and J by 5 bases. This CDR3 comprises 17 residues.

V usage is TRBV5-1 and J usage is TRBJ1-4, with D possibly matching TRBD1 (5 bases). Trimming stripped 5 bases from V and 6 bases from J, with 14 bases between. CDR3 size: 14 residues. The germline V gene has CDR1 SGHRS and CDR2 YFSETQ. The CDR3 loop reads CASSEPGTHEKLFF. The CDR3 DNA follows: TGCGCCAGCAGTGAACCAGGGACTCATGAAAAACTGTTTTTT.

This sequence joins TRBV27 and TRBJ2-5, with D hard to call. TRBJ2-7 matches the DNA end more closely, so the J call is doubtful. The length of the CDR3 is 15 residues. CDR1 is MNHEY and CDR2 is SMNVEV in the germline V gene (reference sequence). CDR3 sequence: CASSLSAYSSYEQYF. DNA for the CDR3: TGTGCCAGCAGTTTATCGGCTTACAGCTCCTACGAGCAGTACTTC.

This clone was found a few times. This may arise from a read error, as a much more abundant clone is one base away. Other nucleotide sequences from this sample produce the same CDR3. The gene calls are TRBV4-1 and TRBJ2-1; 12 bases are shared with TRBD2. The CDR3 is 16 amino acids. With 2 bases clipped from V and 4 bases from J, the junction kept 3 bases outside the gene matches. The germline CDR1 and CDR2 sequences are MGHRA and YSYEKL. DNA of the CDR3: TGCGCCAGCAGCCAATCTAGCGGGGGGGATTACAATGAGCAGTTCTTC. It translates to CASSQSSGGDYNEQFF.

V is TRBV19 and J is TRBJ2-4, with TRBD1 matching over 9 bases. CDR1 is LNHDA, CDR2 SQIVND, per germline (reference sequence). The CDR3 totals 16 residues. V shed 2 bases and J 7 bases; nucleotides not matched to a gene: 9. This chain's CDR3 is CASSIPPGQGYNIQYF. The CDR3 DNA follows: TGTGCCAGTAGTATACCCCCGGGACAGGGATACAACATTCAGTACTTC. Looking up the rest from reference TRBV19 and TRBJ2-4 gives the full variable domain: DGGITQSPKYLFRKEGQNVTLSCEQNLNHDAMYWYRQDPGQGLRLIYYSQIVNDFQKGDIAEGYSVSREKKESFPLTVTSAQKNPTAFYLCASSIPPGQGYNIQYFGAGTRLSVL.

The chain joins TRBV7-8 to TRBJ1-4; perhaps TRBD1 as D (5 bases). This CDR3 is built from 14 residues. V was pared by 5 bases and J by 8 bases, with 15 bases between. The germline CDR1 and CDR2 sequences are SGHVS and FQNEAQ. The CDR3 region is CASSEGQGGEKLFF. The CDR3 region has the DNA TGTGCCAGCAGCGAGGGCCAGGGAGGGGAAAAACTGTTTTTT.

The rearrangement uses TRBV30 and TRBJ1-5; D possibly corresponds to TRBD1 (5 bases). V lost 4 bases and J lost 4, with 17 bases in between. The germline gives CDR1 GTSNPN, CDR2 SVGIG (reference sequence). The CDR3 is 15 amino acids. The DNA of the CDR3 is TGTGCCTGGACCCATGGAGGGGTAACGAATCAGCCCCAGCATTTT. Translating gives CAWTHGGVTNQPQHF.

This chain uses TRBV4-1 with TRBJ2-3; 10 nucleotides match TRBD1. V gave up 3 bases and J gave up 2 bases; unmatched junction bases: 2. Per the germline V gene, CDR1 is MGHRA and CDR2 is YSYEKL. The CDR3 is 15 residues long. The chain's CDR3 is CASSQGTGVTDTQYF. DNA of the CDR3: TGCGCCAGCAGCCAGGGGACAGGGGTCACAGATACGCAGTATTTT.

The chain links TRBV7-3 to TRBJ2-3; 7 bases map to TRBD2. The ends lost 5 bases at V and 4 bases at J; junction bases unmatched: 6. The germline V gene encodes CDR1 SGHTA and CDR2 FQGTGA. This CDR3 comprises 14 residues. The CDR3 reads CASSPYGGADTQYF. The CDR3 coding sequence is TGTGCCAGCAGCCCCTATGGGGGGGCAGATACGCAGTATTTT.

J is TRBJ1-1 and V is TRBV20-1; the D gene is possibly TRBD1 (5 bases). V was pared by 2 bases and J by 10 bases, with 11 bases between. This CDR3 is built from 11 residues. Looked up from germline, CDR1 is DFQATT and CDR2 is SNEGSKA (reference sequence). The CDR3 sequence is CSARHGGGAFF. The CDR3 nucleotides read TGCAGTGCTAGACATGGGGGGGGAGCTTTCTTT.

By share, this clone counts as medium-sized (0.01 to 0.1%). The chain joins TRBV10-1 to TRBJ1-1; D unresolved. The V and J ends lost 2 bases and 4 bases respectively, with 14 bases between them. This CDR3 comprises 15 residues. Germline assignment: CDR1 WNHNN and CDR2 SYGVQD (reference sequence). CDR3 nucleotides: TGCGCCAGCAGTGAGACAATTGGGGAGGGCACTGAAGCTTTCTTT. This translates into CASSETIGEGTEAFF.

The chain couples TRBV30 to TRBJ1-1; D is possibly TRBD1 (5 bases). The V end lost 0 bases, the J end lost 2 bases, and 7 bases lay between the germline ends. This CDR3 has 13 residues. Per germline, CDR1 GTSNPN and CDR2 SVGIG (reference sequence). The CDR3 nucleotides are TGTGCCTGGAGTGTGGGGGGAAACACTGAAGCTTTCTTT. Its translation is CAWSVGGNTEAFF.

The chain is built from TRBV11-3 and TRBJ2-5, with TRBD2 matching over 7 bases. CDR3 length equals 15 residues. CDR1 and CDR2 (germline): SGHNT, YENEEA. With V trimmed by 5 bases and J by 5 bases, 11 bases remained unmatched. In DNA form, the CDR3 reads TGTGCCAGCAGCGTGTTAGGGGAGGGTTGGGAGACCCAGTACTTC. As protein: CASSVLGEGWETQYF.

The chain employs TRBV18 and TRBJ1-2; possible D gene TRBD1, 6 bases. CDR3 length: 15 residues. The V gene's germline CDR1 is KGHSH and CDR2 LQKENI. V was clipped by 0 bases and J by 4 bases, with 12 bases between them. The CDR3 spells CASSPPLQGTYGYTF. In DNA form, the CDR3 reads TGTGCCAGCTCACCACCGCTACAGGGTACCTATGGCTACACCTTC.

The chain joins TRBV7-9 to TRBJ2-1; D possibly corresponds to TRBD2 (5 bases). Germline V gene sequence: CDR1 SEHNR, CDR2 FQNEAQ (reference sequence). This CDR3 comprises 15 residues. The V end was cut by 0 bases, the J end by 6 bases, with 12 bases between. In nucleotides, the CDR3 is TGTGCCAGCAGCTTAGCGCAGAGCGGCGTCAATGAGCAGTTCTTC. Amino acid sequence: CASSLAQSGVNEQFF.

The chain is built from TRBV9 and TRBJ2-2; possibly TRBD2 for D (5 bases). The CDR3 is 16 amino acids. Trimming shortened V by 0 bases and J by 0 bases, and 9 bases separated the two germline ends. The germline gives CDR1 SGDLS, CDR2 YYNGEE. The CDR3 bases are TGTGCCAGCAGCGTAGGAGCGAGGGCGAACACCGGGGAGCTGTTTTTT. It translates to CASSVGARANTGELFF.

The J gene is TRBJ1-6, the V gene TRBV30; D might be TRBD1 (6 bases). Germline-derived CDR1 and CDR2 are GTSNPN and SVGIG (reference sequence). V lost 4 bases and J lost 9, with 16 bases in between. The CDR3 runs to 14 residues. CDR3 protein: CAWIGGAGGSPLHF. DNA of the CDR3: TGTGCCTGGATTGGGGGGGCTGGTGGTTCACCCCTCCACTTT. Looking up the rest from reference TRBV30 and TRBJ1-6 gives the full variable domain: SQTIHQWPATLVQPVGSPLSLECTVEGTSNPNLYWYRQAAGRGLQLLFYSVGIGQISSEVPQNLSASRPQDRQFILSSKKLLLSDSGFYLCAWIGGAGGSPLHFGNGTRLTVT.

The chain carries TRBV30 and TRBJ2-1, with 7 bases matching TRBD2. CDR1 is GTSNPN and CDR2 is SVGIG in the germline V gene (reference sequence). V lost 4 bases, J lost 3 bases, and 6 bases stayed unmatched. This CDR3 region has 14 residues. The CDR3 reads CAWTGTKLYNEQFF. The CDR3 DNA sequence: TGTGCCTGGACAGGGACTAAACTCTACAATGAGCAGTTCTTC. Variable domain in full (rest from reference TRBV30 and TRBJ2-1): SQTIHQWPATLVQPVGSPLSLECTVEGTSNPNLYWYRQAAGRGLQLLFYSVGIGQISSEVPQNLSASRPQDRQFILSSKKLLLSDSGFYLCAWTGTKLYNEQFFGPGTRLTVL.

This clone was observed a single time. The CDR3 DNA follows: TGTGCCAGCAGTTTAATTGGGACAGATACCCCCGAGCAGTACTTC. This translates into CASSLIGTDTPEQYF. The chain has TRBV27 and TRBJ2-7; 7 bases align to TRBD1. This CDR3 spans 15 amino acids. V lost 2 bases, J lost 6 bases, and 10 bases stayed unmatched. Per the germline V gene, CDR1 is MNHEY and CDR2 is SMNVEV (reference sequence).

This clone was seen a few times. CDR3: CASSQEVGANYGYTF. CDR3 nucleotides: TGCGCCAGCAGCCAAGAGGTGGGAGCTAACTATGGCTACACCTTC. V gene TRBV4-1 combines with J gene TRBJ1-2; no definite D call. Trimming pared 0 bases from V and 0 bases from J, leaving 8 bases between. This CDR3 contains 15 residues. Germline V gene data show CDR1 as MGHRA and CDR2 as YSYEKL.

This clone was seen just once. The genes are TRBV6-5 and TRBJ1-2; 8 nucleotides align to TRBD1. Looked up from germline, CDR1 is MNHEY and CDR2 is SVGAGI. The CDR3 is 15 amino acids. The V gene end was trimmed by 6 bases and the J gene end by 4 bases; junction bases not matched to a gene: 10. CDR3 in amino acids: CASSRTGTNPYGYTF. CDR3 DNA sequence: TGTGCCAGCAGCCGGACAGGGACCAACCCCTATGGCTACACCTTC.

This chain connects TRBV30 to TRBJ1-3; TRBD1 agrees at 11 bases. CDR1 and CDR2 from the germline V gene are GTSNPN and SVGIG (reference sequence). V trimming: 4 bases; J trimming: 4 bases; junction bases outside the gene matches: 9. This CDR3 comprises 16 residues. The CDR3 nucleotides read TGTGCCTGGAAACAACCAGGGACAGGGGGGGGAAACACCATATATTTT. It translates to CAWKQPGTGGGNTIYF.

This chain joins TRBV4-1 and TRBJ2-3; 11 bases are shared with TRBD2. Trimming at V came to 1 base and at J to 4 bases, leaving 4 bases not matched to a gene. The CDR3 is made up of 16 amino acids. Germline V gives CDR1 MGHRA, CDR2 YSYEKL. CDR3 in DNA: TGCGCCAGCAGCCAAGCCTTAGCGGGAGGGTCAGATACGCAGTATTTT. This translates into CASSQALAGGSDTQYF.

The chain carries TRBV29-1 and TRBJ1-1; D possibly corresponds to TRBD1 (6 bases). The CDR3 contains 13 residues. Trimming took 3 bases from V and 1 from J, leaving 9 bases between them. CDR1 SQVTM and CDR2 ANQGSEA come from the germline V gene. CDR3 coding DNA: TGCAGCGTTGAGGGGACAACGAACACTGAAGCTTTCTTT. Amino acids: CSVEGTTNTEAFF. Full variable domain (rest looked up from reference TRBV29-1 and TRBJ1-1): SAVISQKPSRDICQRGTSLTIQCQVDSQVTMMFWYRQQPGQSLTLIATANQGSEATYESGFVIDKFPISRPNLTFSTLTVSNMSPEDSSIYLCSVEGTTNTEAFFGQGTRLTVV.

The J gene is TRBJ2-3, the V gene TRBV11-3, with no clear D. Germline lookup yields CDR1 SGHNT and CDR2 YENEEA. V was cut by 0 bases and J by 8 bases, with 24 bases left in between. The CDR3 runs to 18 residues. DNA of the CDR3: TGTGCCAGCAGCTTAGATCGGTCTCGACTCGTTTCCTCTTGTACGCAGTATTTT. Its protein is CASSLDRSRLVSSCTQYF.

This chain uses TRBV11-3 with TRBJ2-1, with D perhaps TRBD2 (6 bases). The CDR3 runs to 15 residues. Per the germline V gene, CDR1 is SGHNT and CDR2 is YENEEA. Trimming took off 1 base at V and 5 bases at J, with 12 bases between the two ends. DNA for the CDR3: TGTGCCAGCAGCTTAGTATTGGCGGGACACAATGAGCAGTTCTTC. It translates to CASSLVLAGHNEQFF.

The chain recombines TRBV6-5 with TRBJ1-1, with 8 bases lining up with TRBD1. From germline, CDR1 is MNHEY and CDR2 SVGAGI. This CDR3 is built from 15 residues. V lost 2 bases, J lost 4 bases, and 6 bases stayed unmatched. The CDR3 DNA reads TGTGCCAGCAGTTACACCGGACAGGGTACCACTGAAGCTTTCTTT. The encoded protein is CASSYTGQGTTEAFF.